This T cell receptor beta chain was identified during a study of control samples from healthy donors and cancer patients. Generated by immunoSEQ multiplex PCR, the TCRdb table keeps only in-frame clones and is missing some. The data show around 110,000 clones, with more than 80% seen just once and 0.95% to 1.3% held by the top ten. The length of the CDR3 is 13 residues. From germline, CDR1 is MGHDK and CDR2 SYGVNS. V lost 9 bases, J lost 0 bases, and 11 bases lay in between. The chain employs TRBV25-1 and TRBJ1-1, with D possibly TRBD1 on 6 matching bases. Source material: PBMCs. This TCR derives from a woman aged 45-65 years with colorectal cancer. As DNA, the CDR3 is TGTGCCAGTAGAAGGACAGTGAACACTGAAGCTTTCTTT. Translated, it gives CASRRTVNTEAFF.